The 3 T cell receptor beta chains presented below share a single source sample, sequenced in a study of CD8+ T cells in alopecia areata. Extraction and reverse transcription of RNA yielded cDNA as the sequencing template. The repertoire was sequenced with immunoSEQ multiplex PCR; TCRdb's copy has only in-frame clones and lacks some. This sample has roughly 120,000 clones and no singletons, with around 20% in the ten largest. Specimen: lesional skin. These receptors were obtained from a C3H/HeJ mouse with alopecia areata. Strain haplotype at MHC: H2-k.

A few counts support this clone. The listed genes are named as in mouse. The CDR3 end falls 4 residues outside the read, so it is completed with the germline J gene. The chain has TRBV13-3 and TRBJ2-1, with 11 nucleotides matching TRBD2. V lost 2 bases and J lost 3; bases outside the gene matches: 4. CDR3 length: 16 amino acids. CDR1 is NNHDY, CDR2 SYVADS, per germline. The chain's CDR3 is CASSETGTGGYAEQFF. The DNA read from the CDR3 is TGTGCCAGCAGTGAGACCGGGACTGGGGGCTATGCT.

In the case of this clone: Mouse germline and gene names are used. The observed sequence ends 4 residues before the CDR3 terminus, with the missing tail filled in from the germline J gene. The chain has TRBV13-3 and TRBJ2-5; D is perhaps TRBD1 (6 bases). The CDR3 spans 13 residues. Germline assignment: CDR1 NNHDY and CDR2 SYVADS. The part of the CDR3 DNA that was read is TGTGCCAGCAGGGCCACAGGGTTGGAC. Protein: CASRATGLD. The entire CDR3 sequence reads CASRATGLDTQYF.

This clone was observed a handful of times. Gene labels here are mouse ones. Coverage ceases 4 residues before the CDR3 finishes, and the germline J gene fills in the end. The rearrangement uses TRBV1 and TRBJ2-4, with 8 bases matching TRBD2. Germline V gene sequence: CDR1 NSQYPW, CDR2 LRSPGD (reference sequence). The CDR3 runs to 17 residues. Germline trimming cut 2 bases from V and 0 bases from J; bases unmatched to any gene: 7. Incomplete CDR3 DNA: TGCACCTGCAGTGCAAGCTGGGGGGAGTGGAGTCAAAAC. Encoded protein: CTCSASWGEWSQN. In full, the CDR3 reads CTCSASWGEWSQNTLYF.